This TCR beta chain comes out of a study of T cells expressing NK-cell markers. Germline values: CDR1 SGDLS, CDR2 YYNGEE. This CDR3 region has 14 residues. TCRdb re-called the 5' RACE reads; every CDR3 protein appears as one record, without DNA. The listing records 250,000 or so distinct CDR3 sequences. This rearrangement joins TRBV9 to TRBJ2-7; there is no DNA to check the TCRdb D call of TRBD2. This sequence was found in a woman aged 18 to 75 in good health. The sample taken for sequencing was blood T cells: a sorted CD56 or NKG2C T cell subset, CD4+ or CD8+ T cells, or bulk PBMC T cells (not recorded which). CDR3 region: CASSVHSLTYEQYF.